The 20 T cell receptor beta chains listed next were all sequenced from one sample in a study of technical replicates of blood from four donors. Profiled with immunoSEQ multiplex PCR; TCRdb holds only in-frame clones, not every one. The sample has under 45,000 clones, 96% seen once. Material: T cells isolated from PBMCs. These TCRs come from a human donor in good health.

The V gene is TRBV9, the J gene TRBJ2-1, with a possible D match to TRBD2 (6 bases). V was trimmed by 0 bases and J by 8 bases, leaving 9 bases between them. Looked up from germline, CDR1 is SGDLS and CDR2 is YYNGEE. The CDR3 runs to 13 residues. CDR3 coding DNA: TGTGCCAGCAGCGTAGTGACTAGGGATGAGCAGTTCTTC. Protein: CASSVVTRDEQFF.

This clone was recorded once. DNA for the CDR3: TGTGCCAGCAGTTTATTCGACAGTAGGAATGAGCAGTTCTTC. Its translation: CASSLFDSRNEQFF. The genes are TRBV28 and TRBJ2-1; a possible D gene is TRBD1 (5 bases). CDR3 length: 14 residues. The germline CDR1 and CDR2 sequences are MDHEN and SYDVKM. Trimming left V 1 base short and J 7 bases short, with 11 bases between.

V gene TRBV10-3 combines with J gene TRBJ2-7; TRBD1 is a possible D gene (6 bases). V dropped 4 bases and J dropped 2 bases, with 15 bases sitting between them. From germline, CDR1 is ENHRY and CDR2 SYGVKD. The CDR3 consists of 15 residues. The CDR3 DNA reads as TGTGCCATCAGTGCCAGGACAGAGTACACCTACGAGCAGTACTTC. Translated: CAISARTEYTYEQYF.

This clone came up once. The chain has TRBV5-6 and TRBJ1-2, with D maybe TRBD1 (6 bases). CDR3 length equals 16 residues. Trimming removed 1 base from V and 7 bases from J, with 20 bases in between. Germline V gives CDR1 SGHDT, CDR2 YYEEEE. CDR3 amino acids: CASSLHHRAPLFGYTF. CDR3 nucleotide sequence: TGTGCCAGCAGCTTGCACCACAGGGCTCCGCTGTTTGGCTACACCTTC.

The chain couples TRBV7-9 to TRBJ1-4; TRBD1 might be the D (6 bases). V shed 5 bases and J shed 8 bases, with 12 bases lying between them. The CDR3 runs to 13 residues. Germline V gene lookup returns CDR1 SEHNR and CDR2 FQNEAQ (reference sequence). The CDR3 loop reads CASSPWTAEKLFF. As DNA, the CDR3 is TGTGCCAGCAGCCCGTGGACAGCCGAAAAACTGTTTTTT. Variable domain in full (rest from reference TRBV7-9 and TRBJ1-4): DTGVSQNPRHKITKRGQNVTFRCDPISEHNRLYWYRQTLGQGPEFLTYFQNEAQLEKSRLLSDRFSAERPKGSFSTLEIQRTEQGDSAMYLCASSPWTAEKLFFGSGTQLSVL.

V is TRBV30 and J is TRBJ2-1, with 9 bases identical to TRBD2. The CDR3 is made up of 14 amino acids. Germline assignment: CDR1 GTSNPN and CDR2 SVGIG (reference sequence). Trimming removed 4 bases from V and 2 bases from J; junction bases left unmatched: 3. In nucleotides, the CDR3 is TGTGCCTGGACTACTAGCGGGCCCTACAATGAGCAGTTCTTC. Amino acid sequence: CAWTTSGPYNEQFF.

The chain employs TRBV19 and TRBJ2-1; maybe TRBD2 (6 bases). CDR1 and CDR2 (germline): LNHDA, SQIVND (reference sequence). V lost 3 bases and J lost 4, with 7 bases in between. The CDR3 covers 13 residues. As DNA, the CDR3 is TGTGCCAGTAGTATCGGGACTTACAATGAGCAGTTCTTC. This encodes CASSIGTYNEQFF.

The count of this clone is one. The V call is TRBV19, the J call TRBJ1-2; 7 bases are shared with TRBD1. The J segment lost 2 bases and the V segment lost 3 bases, leaving 6 bases of the junction unmatched. CDR3 size: 15 residues. CDR1 LNHDA and CDR2 SQIVND come from the germline V gene (reference sequence). The CDR3 spells CASSIRTGLNYGYTF. In DNA, the CDR3 is TGTGCCAGTAGTATCAGGACAGGATTGAACTATGGCTACACCTTC.

The J gene is TRBJ2-1, the V gene TRBV2; TRBD2 aligns across 11 bases. CDR3 length: 16 amino acids. Germline V gene lookup returns CDR1 SNHLY and CDR2 FYNNEI. V shed 8 bases and J 8 bases; nucleotides not matched to a gene: 14. The CDR3 DNA reads as TGTGCCAGCCTCGCCGCTAGCGGGAGGACGGGCTATGAGCAGTTCTTC. Its protein product is CASLAASGRTGYEQFF.

This chain uses TRBV15 with TRBJ2-5; TRBD2 matches 8 bases. Looked up from germline, CDR1 is LNHNV and CDR2 is YYDKDF (reference sequence). With 3 bases clipped from V and 1 base from J, the junction kept 7 bases outside the gene matches. The length of the CDR3 is 16 residues. CDR3 amino acids: CATSRIKLAAQETQYF. CDR3 DNA: TGTGCCACCAGCAGGATTAAACTAGCGGCCCAAGAGACCCAGTACTTC.

This clone appeared a single time. This chain connects TRBV29-1 to TRBJ1-2, with D hard to call. In germline, CDR1 is SQVTM, CDR2 ANQGSEA. This CDR3 has 14 amino acids. The V end was cut by 4 bases, the J end by 1 base, with 13 bases between. CDR3 nucleotides: TGCAGCGTTGGAGGGCCCCTCCTTAACTATGGCTACACCTTC. Protein sequence: CSVGGPLLNYGYTF. The whole variable domain, filled in from reference TRBV29-1 and TRBJ1-2, reads SAVISQKPSRDICQRGTSLTIQCQVDSQVTMMFWYRQQPGQSLTLIATANQGSEATYESGFVIDKFPISRPNLTFSTLTVSNMSPEDSSIYLCSVGGPLLNYGYTFGSGTRLTVV.

The rearrangement joins TRBV11-3 to TRBJ2-7; TRBD2 is a possible D gene (6 bases). The CDR3 has 15 amino acids. In germline, CDR1 is SGHNT, CDR2 YENEEA. V was cut by 5 bases and J by 3 bases, with 17 bases left in between. CDR3 loop: CASSLGLPPDYEQYF. The CDR3 nucleotides read TGTGCCAGCAGCCTGGGACTTCCACCCGACTACGAGCAGTACTTC. Full variable domain (remainder filled in from reference TRBV11-3 and TRBJ2-7): EAGVVQSPRYKIIEKKQPVAFWCNPISGHNTLYWYLQNLGQGPELLIRYENEEAVDDSQLPKDRFSAERLKGVDSTLKIQPAELGDSAVYLCASSLGLPPDYEQYFGPGTRLTVT.

The CDR3 DNA reads as TGTGCCTGGCTCAGGGACTTTGAAGCTTTCTTT. Residues: CAWLRDFEAFF. The V and J genes are TRBV30 and TRBJ1-1; D is perhaps TRBD1 (5 bases). The germline gives CDR1 GTSNPN, CDR2 SVGIG (reference sequence). V lost 5 bases to trimming and J lost 7 bases, with 11 bases between them. The CDR3 has 11 amino acids.

The chain joins TRBV5-1 to TRBJ2-7; tentatively, D is TRBD2 (5 bases). The V gene lost 3 bases and the J gene lost 1 base, with 29 bases spanning the gap. CDR1 is SGHRS and CDR2 is YFSETQ in the germline V gene. The CDR3 extends over 20 amino acids. The CDR3 is CASSSPRMGTGLGDSYEQYF. CDR3 DNA: TGCGCCAGCAGCTCTCCGCGGATGGGCACCGGCTTGGGAGATTCCTACGAGCAGTACTTC. The variable domain in full, with the rest retrieved from reference TRBV5-1 and TRBJ2-7, is KAGVTQTPRYLIKTRGQQVTLSCSPISGHRSVSWYQQTPGQGLQFLFEYFSETQRNKGNFPGRFSGRQFSNSRSEMNVSTLELGDSALYLCASSSPRMGTGLGDSYEQYFGPGTRLTVT.

This clone came up a few times. CDR3 in DNA: TGTGCCAGCAGCCAAGATCTTGGACGGGACTACGAGCAGTACTTC. This sequence encodes CASSQDLGRDYEQYF. The V gene is TRBV14, the J gene TRBJ2-7, with a tentative D call TRBD2 (5 bases). The CDR3 loop spans 15 amino acids. Trimming removed 0 bases from V and 3 bases from J, with 12 bases in between. Per the germline V gene, CDR1 is SGHDN and CDR2 is FVKESK.

The gene calls are TRBV27 and TRBJ1-1, with D tentatively TRBD1 (6 bases). Germline V gene lookup returns CDR1 MNHEY and CDR2 SMNVEV (reference sequence). V was shortened by 6 bases and J by 6 bases, with 14 bases between the two germline ends. The CDR3 runs 13 residues. CDR3 sequence (DNA): TGTGCCAGCAGGAGGGCAGGGGCGCCTGAAGCTTTCTTT. Translating it yields CASRRAGAPEAFF.

The chain combines TRBV27 with TRBJ2-2; 7 nucleotides align to TRBD1. CDR3 length: 13 amino acids. J was trimmed by 6 bases and V by 6 bases; bases with no gene match: 4. Germline V gene sequence: CDR1 MNHEY, CDR2 SMNVEV (reference sequence). CDR3 in amino acids: CASRRQGSGELFF. For the CDR3, the DNA is TGTGCCAGCAGACGACAGGGATCCGGGGAGCTGTTTTTT.

This clone was seen only once. The chain employs TRBV28 and TRBJ1-2; D possibly corresponds to TRBD1 (6 bases). V gave up 5 bases and J gave up 5 bases, with 18 bases separating them. The germline V gene has CDR1 MDHEN and CDR2 SYDVKM. The CDR3 runs 15 residues. The CDR3, as DNA: TGTGCCAGCAGTCCCACCCGCAGGGGAGGGTATGGCTACACCTTC. Encoded protein: CASSPTRRGGYGYTF.

The rearrangement links TRBV25-1 to TRBJ2-1; tentative D call: TRBD1 (6 bases). Germline V gene lookup returns CDR1 MGHDK and CDR2 SYGVNS. This CDR3 has 16 amino acids. Trimming shortened V by 5 bases and J by 2 bases, and 16 bases separated the two germline ends. CDR3 loop: CASSPRTVFPYNEQFF. The CDR3 DNA sequence: TGTGCCAGCAGTCCTCGGACAGTTTTCCCCTACAATGAGCAGTTCTTC.

J is TRBJ1-5 and V is TRBV19; 7 bases agree with TRBD1. There are 15 residues in the CDR3. Germline-derived CDR1 and CDR2 are LNHDA and SQIVND (reference sequence). The trim removed 3 bases at V and 4 bases at J, leaving 6 bases unmatched. The chain's CDR3 is CASSIGTTGNQPQHF. The CDR3 DNA reads as TGTGCCAGTAGTATTGGAACGACAGGGAATCAGCCCCAGCATTTT.